These 5 T cell receptor beta chains originate from one sample sequenced in a study of T cells in Graves' hyperthyroidism and ophthalmopathy. Authors of the study amplified TCR beta CDR3 regions from RNA transcripts. First-round RT-PCR targeting the TCR CDR3 was performed with the HTBI primer set. TCRdb re-analysed the multiplex PCR reads in MiXCR, keeping a single row per CDR3 protein. The sample consists of a few hundred thousand distinct CDR3 sequences, around 20% of them appearing once. The sample taken for sequencing was blood. The receptors derive from a young man with Graves' hyperthyroidism.

This clonotype was found once. The V gene is TRBV12-3 or TRBV12-4, the J gene TRBJ1-1; D is perhaps TRBD1 (5 bases). The CDR3 has 15 amino acids. V gave up 3 bases and J gave up 11 bases, with 22 bases separating them. In DNA form, the CDR3 reads TGTGCCAGCAGTTTTTCAGTATGGGACCCCGAGGGTGCTTTCTTT. Residues: CASSFSVWDPEGAFF.

The sample holds many counts of this clonotype. This rearrangement joins TRBV20-1 to TRBJ1-1; D remains ambiguous. The CDR3 length is 13 residues. Germline-derived CDR1 and CDR2 are DFQATT and SNEGSKA (reference sequence). The ends were cut back, 6 bases at V and 5 bases at J, with 16 bases in the middle. The chain's CDR3 is CSAWRRRGTEAFF. DNA for the CDR3: TGCAGTGCGTGGAGGCGGCGAGGGACTGAAGCTTTCTTT.

This clonotype was counted only a few times. This rearrangement joins TRBV9 to TRBJ2-5, with TRBD1 matching over 7 bases. The J segment lost 4 bases and the V segment lost 4 bases, leaving 7 bases of the junction unmatched. This CDR3 contains 14 residues. The germline V gene has CDR1 SGDLS and CDR2 YYNGEE. CDR3 region: CASSQQGLGETQYF. The CDR3 coding sequence is TGTGCCAGCAGCCAACAGGGGTTGGGAGAGACCCAGTACTTC. Together with reference TRBV9 and TRBJ2-5, the CDR3 gives the full variable domain: DSGVTQTPKHLITATGQRVTLRCSPRSGDLSVYWYQQSLDQGLQFLIQYYNGEERAKGNILERFSAQQFPDLHSELNLSSLELGDSALYFCASSQQGLGETQYFGPGTRLLVL.

This clonotype has ten or more counts. The chain couples TRBV28 to TRBJ1-1; 7 bases align to TRBD1. The CDR3 is made up of 15 amino acids. V gave up 5 bases and J gave up 2 bases; unmatched junction bases: 8. Germline-derived CDR1 and CDR2 are MDHEN and SYDVKM. The CDR3 region is CASSTPYRGNTEAFF. The DNA of the CDR3 is TGTGCCAGCAGTACCCCTTACAGGGGAAACACTGAAGCTTTCTTT.

J is TRBJ1-3 and V is TRBV3-1, with D perhaps matching TRBD1 (5 bases). Trimming took off 3 bases at V and 4 bases at J, with 16 bases between the two ends. In germline, CDR1 is LGHDT, CDR2 YNNKEL (reference sequence). CDR3 length equals 16 residues. CDR3 coding DNA: TGTGCCAGCAGCCATGGGATTGACAGAGGAGGAAACACCATATATTTT. Protein: CASSHGIDRGGNTIYF.